The clone carrying this T cell receptor (beta chain) was observed a few times. Its antigen remains unidentified. The data were obtained in a study of beta chain features in type 1 diabetes. Study-wide background: Cell yields, gender and age were comparable in patients and healthy donors.

Regarding the study as a whole: Highly expressing activated T cells could be over-counted with a cDNA template. Reduced insertions and increased deletions marked VDJ junctions in type 1 diabetes patients.

The CDR3 totals 13 residues. Germline V CDR1 and CDR2: MNHNY, SVGAGI (reference sequence). Trimming stripped 6 bases from V and 7 bases from J, with 13 bases between. Sequencing targeted expressed TCRB transcripts, as all isolated RNA had been reverse transcribed. Samples of naive, central memory and regulatory T cells yielded a mean of around 3.4 million reads. Data came from immunoSEQ multiplex PCR; TCRdb stores just in-frame clones and leaves some out. The repertoire includes about 150,000 clones, around 10% of them detected once, and around 2% sits in the top ten. Sequencing was done on a sample of central memory CD4+ T cells from blood. The chain recombines TRBV6-6 with TRBJ1-5, with D hard to call. This receptor was taken from a man younger than 30 in good health. The CDR3 DNA is TGTGCCAGCAGGCCTAGCGGGAACCAGCCCCAGCATTTT. Translating gives CASRPSGNQPQHF.